This is a list of T cell receptor beta chains from one sample in a study of T cells after yellow fever vaccination. TCRdb re-analysed the 5' RACE reads in MiXCR, keeping a single row per CDR3 protein. The sample lists about 230,000 distinct CDR3 sequences; 6% to 8% were seen once. Sequencing was performed on CD4+ T cells sorted from PBMCs, taken on the day of the yellow fever booster vaccination. These receptor sequences come from a man aged 30 to 39 who received the YFV17D yellow fever vaccine. Each CDR3 is given with its conserved first and last residue. D genes are given only for firm matches. The size field is filled for only some rows; it gives once, few, many or a size class.

D gene	V gene	J gene	clone size	CDR3 protein	CDR3 DNA
TRBD2	TRBV20-1	TRBJ2-1	-	CSARRREGRWNEQFF	TGCAGTGCTAGACGGCGGGAGGGCCGGTGGAATGAGCAGTTCTTC
TRBD1	TRBV7-2	TRBJ2-7	-	CASSLRVGQGGYEQYF	TGTGCCAGCAGCTTACGTGTGGGACAGGGAGGTTACGAGCAGTACTTC
TRBD2	TRBV7-2	TRBJ2-1	many	CASSRGLAFVNEQFF	TGTGCCAGCAGCCGGGGACTAGCATTCGTCAATGAGCAGTTCTTC
-	TRBV4-3	TRBJ2-1	many	CASSQERTGGIGEQFF	TGCGCCAGCAGCCAAGAGAGGACAGGAGGGATTGGTGAGCAGTTCTTC
TRBD1	TRBV20-1	TRBJ2-5	-	CCAPPATGGGEETQYF	TGCTGTGCTCCTCCAGCGACAGGGGGGGGAGAGGAGACCCAGTACTTC
-	TRBV11-2	TRBJ1-3	-	CASSLDSGLLSGNTIYF	TGTGCCAGCAGCTTAGATTCAGGGTTACTCTCTGGAAACACCATATATTTT
TRBD2	TRBV11-2	TRBJ2-7	many	CASSPPTSGGPSYEQYF	TGTGCCAGCAGCCCCCCCACTAGCGGGGGGCCTTCCTACGAGCAGTACTTC
-	TRBV9	TRBJ2-6	few	CASSVEGGANVLTF	TGTGCCAGCAGCGTAGAAGGTGGGGCCAACGTCCTGACTTTC
-	TRBV20-1	TRBJ2-3	many	CSASASGHTDTQYF	TGCAGTGCTAGTGCAAGCGGGCACACAGATACGCAGTATTTT
-	TRBV6-1	TRBJ2-6	-	CASRKQGFGANVLTF	TGTGCCAGCAGAAAACAGGGCTTTGGGGCCAACGTCCTGACTTTC
-	TRBV6-5	TRBJ2-5	many	CASSLDRRTQYF	TGTGCCAGCAGCTTGGACCGGAGGACCCAGTACTTC
-	TRBV19	TRBJ2-7	many	CASSIEGGYGVASEQYF	TGTGCCAGTAGTATAGAAGGGGGATATGGTGTCGCGTCTGAGCAGTACTTC
-	TRBV21-1	TRBJ2-3	many	CASSKKGITDTQYF	TGTGCCAGCAGCAAAAAAGGGATTACAGATACGCAGTATTTT
TRBD2	TRBV10-3	TRBJ2-7	many	CATVAGVRNEQYF	TGTGCCACCGTAGCGGGAGTACGGAACGAGCAGTACTTC
-	TRBV20-1	TRBJ2-2	many	CSAKVSGSNTGELFF	TGCAGTGCTAAGGTTTCGGGATCGAACACCGGGGAGCTGTTTTTT
-	TRBV5-1	TRBJ2-5	many	CASSSDIGSGETQYF	TGCGCCAGCAGCTCGGACATAGGGAGCGGCGAGACCCAGTACTTC
TRBD2	TRBV5-5	TRBJ2-1	many	CASSLAGGPSEQFF	TGTGCCAGCAGCTTGGCGGGAGGGCCGAGTGAGCAGTTCTTC
TRBD2	TRBV27	TRBJ2-6	-	CASSTGLAGRPGANVLTF	TGTGCCAGCAGTACCGGACTAGCGGGAAGACCTGGGGCCAACGTCCTGACTTTC
-	TRBV7-2	TRBJ1-4	few	CASKLGKAGEKLFF	TGTGCCAGCAAGCTGGGGAAGGCGGGGGAAAAACTGTTTTTT
-	TRBV27	TRBJ1-5	few	CASSLFSIPHSTQHF	TGTGCCAGCAGTTTATTCAGTATCCCCCATTCGACCCAGCATTTT
-	TRBV20-1	TRBJ2-5	many	CSAPHPPQETQYF	TGCAGTGCTCCGCACCCCCCCCAAGAGACCCAGTACTTC
-	TRBV7-2	TRBJ2-2	-	CASSLKQGKNTGELFF	TGTGCCAGCAGCTTAAAACAGGGAAAGAACACCGGGGAGCTGTTTTTT
-	TRBV12-3/TRBV12-4	TRBJ2-4	-	CASRVNRVENIQYF	TGTGCCAGCAGGGTAAACAGGGTCGAAAACATTCAGTACTTC
TRBD1	TRBV29-1	TRBJ2-1	few	CSVEYTGVVEQFF	TGCAGCGTTGAATACACAGGGGTGGTTGAGCAGTTCTTC
-	TRBV7-9	TRBJ2-3	-	CASPPSTSSTDTQYF	TGTGCCAGCCCCCCGAGTACGAGTAGCACAGATACGCAGTATTTT
-	TRBV21-1	TRBJ1-5	many	CASSWEGRNQPQHF	TGTGCCAGTTCCTGGGAGGGGAGGAATCAGCCCCAGCATTTT
TRBD1	TRBV28	TRBJ1-2	many	CASSSGQAYGYTF	TGTGCCAGCAGTTCAGGACAGGCCTATGGCTACACCTTC
-	TRBV12-3/TRBV12-4	TRBJ2-5	many	CASSFVPGLSGPQYF	TGTGCCAGCAGTTTTGTCCCCGGGCTGAGCGGGCCCCAGTACTTC
TRBD2	TRBV19	TRBJ2-3	few	CASSMGGAITDTQYF	TGTGCCAGTAGTATGGGAGGGGCGATCACAGATACGCAGTATTTT
TRBD1	TRBV28	TRBJ2-3	many	CASSRGQGTDTQYF	TGTGCCAGCAGCCGGGGACAGGGGACAGATACGCAGTATTTT
-	TRBV4-2	TRBJ1-5	-	CASSQEPKGRQPQHF	TGTGCCAGCAGCCAGGAACCTAAGGGACGTCAGCCCCAGCATTTT
-	TRBV7-8	TRBJ2-1	few	CASGGLRLNEQFF	TGTGCCAGCGGGGGTTTGCGCCTCAATGAGCAGTTCTTC
-	TRBV5-5	TRBJ2-7	-	CASSRGVSGGYEQYF	TGTGCCAGCAGCCGGGGAGTCTCAGGAGGGTACGAGCAGTACTTC
-	TRBV7-9	TRBJ2-1	-	CASSRPRGGLRRNEQFF	TGTGCCAGCAGCCGCCCACGAGGGGGTTTGCGACGGAATGAGCAGTTCTTC
TRBD2	TRBV20-1	TRBJ2-3	many	CSAREGLALDTQYF	TGCAGTGCTAGAGAAGGACTAGCGTTGGATACGCAGTATTTT
TRBD1	TRBV7-9	TRBJ2-7	many	CASSLEGTGGPYEQYF	TGTGCCAGCAGCTTAGAAGGGACAGGGGGCCCCTACGAGCAGTACTTC
-	TRBV7-9	TRBJ1-2	-	CASSFKGNYGYTF	TGTGCCAGCAGCTTTAAGGGGAACTATGGCTACACCTTC
-	TRBV20-1	TRBJ2-3	few	CSARSDTPGGADTQYF	TGCAGTGCACGAAGTGATACCCCTGGAGGGGCAGATACGCAGTATTTT
-	TRBV5-1	TRBJ2-1	few	CASSTPTEGKQFF	TGCGCCAGCAGCACCCCAACCGAGGGTAAGCAGTTCTTC
TRBD2	TRBV3-1	TRBJ2-7	-	CASSPPTSALGEQYF	TGTGCCAGCAGCCCTCCGACTAGCGCCTTAGGTGAGCAGTACTTC
TRBD1	TRBV23-1	TRBJ2-1	-	CASEHDRGQFF	TGCGCCAGCGAGCATGACAGGGGGCAGTTCTTC